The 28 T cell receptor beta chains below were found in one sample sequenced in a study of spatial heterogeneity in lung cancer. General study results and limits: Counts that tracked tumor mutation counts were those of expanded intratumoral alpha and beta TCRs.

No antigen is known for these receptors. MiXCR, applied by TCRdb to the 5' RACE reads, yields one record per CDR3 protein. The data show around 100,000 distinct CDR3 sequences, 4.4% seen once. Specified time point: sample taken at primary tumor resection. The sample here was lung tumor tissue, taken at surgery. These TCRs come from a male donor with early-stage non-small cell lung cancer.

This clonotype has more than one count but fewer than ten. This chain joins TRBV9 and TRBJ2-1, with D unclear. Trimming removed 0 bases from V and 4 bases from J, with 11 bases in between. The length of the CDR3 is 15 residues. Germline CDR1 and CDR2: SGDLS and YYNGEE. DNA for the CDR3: TGTGCCAGCAGCGTAGAATGGGTTCCATACAATGAGCAGTTCTTC. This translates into CASSVEWVPYNEQFF.

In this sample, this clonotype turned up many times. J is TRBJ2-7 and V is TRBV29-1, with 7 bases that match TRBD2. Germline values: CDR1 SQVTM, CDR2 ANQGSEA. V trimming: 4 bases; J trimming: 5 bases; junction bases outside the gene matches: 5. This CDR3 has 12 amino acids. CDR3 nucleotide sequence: TGCAGCGTTGGGGAGGGAGGGAACGAGCAGTACTTC. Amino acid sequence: CSVGEGGNEQYF.

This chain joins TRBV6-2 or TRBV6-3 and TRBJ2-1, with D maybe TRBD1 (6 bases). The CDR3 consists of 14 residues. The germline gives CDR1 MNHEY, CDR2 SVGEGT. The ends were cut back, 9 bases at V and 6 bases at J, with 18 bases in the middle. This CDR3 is CASRGRDIFNEQFF. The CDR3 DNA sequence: TGTGCCAGTCGGGGACGGGACATATTCAATGAGCAGTTCTTC.

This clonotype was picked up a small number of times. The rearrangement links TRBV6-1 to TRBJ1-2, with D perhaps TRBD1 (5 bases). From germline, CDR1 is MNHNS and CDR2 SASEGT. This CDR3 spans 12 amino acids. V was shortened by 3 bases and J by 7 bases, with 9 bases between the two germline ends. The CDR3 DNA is TGTGCCAGCAGTGATCAGGGCGGTGGCTACACCTTC. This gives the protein CASSDQGGGYTF.

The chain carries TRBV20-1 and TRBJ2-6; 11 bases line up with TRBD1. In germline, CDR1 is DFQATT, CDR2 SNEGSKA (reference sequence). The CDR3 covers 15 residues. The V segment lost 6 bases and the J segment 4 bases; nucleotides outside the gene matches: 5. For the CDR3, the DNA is TGCAGTGCATCGGACAGGGGGCGCGGGGCCAACGTCCTGACTTTC. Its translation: CSASDRGRGANVLTF.

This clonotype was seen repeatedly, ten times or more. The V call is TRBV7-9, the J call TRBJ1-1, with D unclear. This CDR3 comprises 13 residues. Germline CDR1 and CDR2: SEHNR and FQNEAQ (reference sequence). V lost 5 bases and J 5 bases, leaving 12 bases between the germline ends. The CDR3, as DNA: TGTGCCAGCAGCCGAGGGTATCGGACTGAAGCTTTCTTT. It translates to CASSRGYRTEAFF.

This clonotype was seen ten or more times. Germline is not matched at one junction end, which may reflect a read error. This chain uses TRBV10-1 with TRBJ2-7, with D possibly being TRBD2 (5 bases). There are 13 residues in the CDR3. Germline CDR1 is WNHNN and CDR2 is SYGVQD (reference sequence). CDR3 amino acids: CASREWGDYEQYF. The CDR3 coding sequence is TGCGCCAGCAGAGAGTGGGGAGATTACGAGCAGTACTTC.

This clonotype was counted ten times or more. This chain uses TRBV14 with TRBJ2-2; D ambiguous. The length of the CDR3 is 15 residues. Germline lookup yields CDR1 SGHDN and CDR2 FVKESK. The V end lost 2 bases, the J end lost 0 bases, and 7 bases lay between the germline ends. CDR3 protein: CASSQYPTNTGELFF. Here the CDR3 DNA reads TGTGCCAGCAGCCAATATCCTACGAACACCGGGGAGCTGTTTTTT.

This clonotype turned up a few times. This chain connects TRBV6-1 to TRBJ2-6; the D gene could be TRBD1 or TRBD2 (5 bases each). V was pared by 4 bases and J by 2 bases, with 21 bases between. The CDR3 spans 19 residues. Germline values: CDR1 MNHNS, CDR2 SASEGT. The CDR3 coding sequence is TGTGCCAGCAGTGGCCCCTGGGACCCCAAAGCCCCTGGGGCCAACGTCCTGACTTTC. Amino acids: CASSGPWDPKAPGANVLTF.

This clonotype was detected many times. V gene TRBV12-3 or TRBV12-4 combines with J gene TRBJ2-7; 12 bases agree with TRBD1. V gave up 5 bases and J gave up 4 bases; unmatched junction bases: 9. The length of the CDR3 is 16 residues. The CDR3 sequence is CASSASRDRGRYEQYF. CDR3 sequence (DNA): TGTGCCAGCAGTGCCTCCCGGGACAGGGGGCGGTACGAGCAGTACTTC.

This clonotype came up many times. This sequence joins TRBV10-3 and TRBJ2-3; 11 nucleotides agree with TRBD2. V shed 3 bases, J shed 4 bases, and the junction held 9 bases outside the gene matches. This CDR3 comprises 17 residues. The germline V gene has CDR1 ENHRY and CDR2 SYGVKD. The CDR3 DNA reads TGTGCCATCAGTGATGTGGCTAGCGGGAGGCACGCAGATACGCAGTATTTT. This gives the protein CAISDVASGRHADTQYF.

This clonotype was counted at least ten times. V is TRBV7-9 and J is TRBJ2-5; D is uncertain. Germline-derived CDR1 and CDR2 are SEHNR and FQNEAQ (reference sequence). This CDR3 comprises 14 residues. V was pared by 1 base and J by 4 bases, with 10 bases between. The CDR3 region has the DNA TGTGCCAGCAGCTTAGACGTCGCAAGAGAGACCCAGTACTTC. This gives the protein CASSLDVARETQYF.

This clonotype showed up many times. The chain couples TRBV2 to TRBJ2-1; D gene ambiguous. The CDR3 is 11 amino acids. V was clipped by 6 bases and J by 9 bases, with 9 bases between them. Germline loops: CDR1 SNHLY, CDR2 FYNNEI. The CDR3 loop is CASSLNGEQFF. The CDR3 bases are TGTGCCAGCAGCCTCAATGGTGAGCAGTTCTTC.

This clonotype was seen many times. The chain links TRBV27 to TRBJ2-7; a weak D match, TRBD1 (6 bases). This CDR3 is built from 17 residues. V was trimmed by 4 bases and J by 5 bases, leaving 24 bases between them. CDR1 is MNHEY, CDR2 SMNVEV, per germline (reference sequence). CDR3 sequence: CASSSPPWRQGSHEQYF. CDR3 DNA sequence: TGTGCCAGCAGTTCTCCCCCTTGGCGTCAGGGGAGTCACGAGCAGTACTTC.

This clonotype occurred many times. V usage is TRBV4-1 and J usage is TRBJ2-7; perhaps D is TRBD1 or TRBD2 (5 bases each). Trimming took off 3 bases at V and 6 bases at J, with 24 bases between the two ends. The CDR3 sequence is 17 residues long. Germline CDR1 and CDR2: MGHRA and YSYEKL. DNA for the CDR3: TGCGCCAGCAGCCAGCACCCAAACGTGATCGGGACCAGCGAGCAGTACTTC. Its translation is CASSQHPNVIGTSEQYF.

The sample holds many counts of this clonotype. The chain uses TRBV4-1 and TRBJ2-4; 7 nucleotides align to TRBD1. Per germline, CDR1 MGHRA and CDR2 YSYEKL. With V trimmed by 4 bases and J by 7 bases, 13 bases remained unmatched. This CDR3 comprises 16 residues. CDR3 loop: CASSPLVRTGRNIQYF. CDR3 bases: TGCGCCAGCAGCCCTCTTGTAAGGACAGGCCGTAACATTCAGTACTTC.

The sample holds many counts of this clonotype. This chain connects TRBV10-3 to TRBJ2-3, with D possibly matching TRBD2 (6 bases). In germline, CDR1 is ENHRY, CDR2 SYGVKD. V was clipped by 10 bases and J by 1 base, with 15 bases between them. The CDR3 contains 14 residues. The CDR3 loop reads CATGGVAGTDTQYF. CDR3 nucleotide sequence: TGTGCCACCGGAGGTGTAGCGGGCACAGATACGCAGTATTTT.

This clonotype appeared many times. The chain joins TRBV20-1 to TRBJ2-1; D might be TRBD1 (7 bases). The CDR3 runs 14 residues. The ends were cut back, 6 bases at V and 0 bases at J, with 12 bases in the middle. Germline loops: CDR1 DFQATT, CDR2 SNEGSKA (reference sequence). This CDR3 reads CSAPRGDSYNEQFF. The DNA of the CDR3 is TGCAGTGCCCCCAGGGGGGACTCCTACAATGAGCAGTTCTTC.

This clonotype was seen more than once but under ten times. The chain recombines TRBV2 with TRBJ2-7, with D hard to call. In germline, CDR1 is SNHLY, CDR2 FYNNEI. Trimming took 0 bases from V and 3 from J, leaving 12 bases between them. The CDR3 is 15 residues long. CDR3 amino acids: CASSEAANSFYEQYF. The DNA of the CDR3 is TGTGCCAGCAGTGAAGCGGCTAATTCCTTCTACGAGCAGTACTTC.

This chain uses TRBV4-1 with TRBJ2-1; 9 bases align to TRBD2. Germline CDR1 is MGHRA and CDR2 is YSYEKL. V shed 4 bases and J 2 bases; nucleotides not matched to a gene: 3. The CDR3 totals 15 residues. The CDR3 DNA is TGCGCCAGCAGCCCTAGCGGGACAACCTACAATGAGCAGTTCTTC. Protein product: CASSPSGTTYNEQFF.

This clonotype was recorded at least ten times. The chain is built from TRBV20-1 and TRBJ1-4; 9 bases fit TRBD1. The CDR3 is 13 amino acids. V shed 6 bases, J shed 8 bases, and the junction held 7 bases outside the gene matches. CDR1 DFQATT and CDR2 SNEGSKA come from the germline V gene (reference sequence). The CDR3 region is CSARTGVWEKLFF. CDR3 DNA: TGCAGTGCCAGGACAGGGGTATGGGAAAAACTGTTTTTT.

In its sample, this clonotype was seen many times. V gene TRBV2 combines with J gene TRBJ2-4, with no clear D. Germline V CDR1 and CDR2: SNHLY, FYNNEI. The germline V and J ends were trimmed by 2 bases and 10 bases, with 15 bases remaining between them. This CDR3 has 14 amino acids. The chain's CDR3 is CASSEPQRARIQYF. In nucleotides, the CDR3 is TGTGCCAGCAGTGAACCACAACGGGCCCGGATTCAGTACTTC.

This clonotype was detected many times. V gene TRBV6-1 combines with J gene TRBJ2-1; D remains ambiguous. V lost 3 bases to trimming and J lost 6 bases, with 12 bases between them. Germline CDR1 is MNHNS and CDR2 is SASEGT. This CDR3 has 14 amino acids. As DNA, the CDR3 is TGTGCCAGCAGTGATACCAAAACGGGCAATGAGCAGTTCTTC. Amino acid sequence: CASSDTKTGNEQFF.

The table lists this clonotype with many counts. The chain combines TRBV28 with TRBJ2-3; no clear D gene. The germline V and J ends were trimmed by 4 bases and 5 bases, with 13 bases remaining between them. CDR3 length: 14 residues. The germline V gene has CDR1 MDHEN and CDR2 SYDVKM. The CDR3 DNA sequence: TGTGCCAGCAGTTCCCCCCTGACGGAAGATACGCAGTATTTT. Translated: CASSSPLTEDTQYF.

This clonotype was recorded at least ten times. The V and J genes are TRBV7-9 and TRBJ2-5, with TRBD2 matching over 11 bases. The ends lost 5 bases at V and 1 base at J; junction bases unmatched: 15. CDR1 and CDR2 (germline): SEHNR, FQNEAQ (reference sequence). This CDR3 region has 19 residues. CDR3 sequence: CASSLIHLGTSGFQETQYF. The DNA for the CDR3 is TGTGCCAGCAGCCTGATACACCTTGGGACTAGCGGTTTCCAAGAGACCCAGTACTTC.

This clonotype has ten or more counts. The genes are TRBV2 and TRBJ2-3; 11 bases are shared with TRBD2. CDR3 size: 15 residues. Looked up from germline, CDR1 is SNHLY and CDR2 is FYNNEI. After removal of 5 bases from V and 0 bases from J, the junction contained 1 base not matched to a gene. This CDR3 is CASSRTSGSTDTQYF. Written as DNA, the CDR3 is TGTGCCAGCAGTAGGACTAGCGGGAGCACAGATACGCAGTATTTT.

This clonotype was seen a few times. CDR3 loop: CASSPGVPGELFF. In nucleotides, the CDR3 is TGTGCCAGCAGTCCAGGGGTTCCCGGGGAGCTGTTTTTT. The chain carries TRBV12-3 or TRBV12-4 and TRBJ2-2; the D gene is possibly TRBD1 (6 bases). Trimming pared 5 bases from V and 6 bases from J, leaving 10 bases between. The CDR3 has 13 residues.

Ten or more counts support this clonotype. The CDR3, as DNA: TGCGCCAGCAGCGTAGGTCTCCAACTAGCGACCATCTCCTACGAGCAGTACTTC. Amino acids: CASSVGLQLATISYEQYF. J is TRBJ2-7 and V is TRBV5-1; TRBD2 agrees at 7 bases. Germline CDR1 and CDR2: SGHRS and YFSETQ. V shed 4 bases, J shed 0 bases, and the junction held 16 bases outside the gene matches. The CDR3 runs to 18 residues.